This TCR beta chain comes out of a study of blood T cell repertoires in COVID-19. Study context: The United States, Italy and Spain supplied acute and convalescent COVID-19 samples. PBMCs, B-cell-depleted T cells, or T cells were the source of the cDNA or gDNA that made up the material.

In the original analysis: Estimates of nucleated cell counts were drawn from the amplification of reference gene primers. Method: immunoSEQ multiplex PCR; TCRdb's copy keeps in-frame clones and lacks some. The D gene and trimming were derived from the DNA, and the V and J assignments and clone size from that table. Here the sample spans a few hundred thousand clones, roughly 84% being singletons. The length of the CDR3 is 16 residues. From germline, CDR1 is MNHNY and CDR2 SVGAGI (reference sequence). The V end lost 0 bases, the J end lost 0 bases, and 9 bases lay between the germline ends. V gene TRBV6-6 combines with J gene TRBJ1-3; D uncertain. The sequence was obtained from a woman in her thirties or forties who had recovered from COVID-19. The sample comprised peripheral blood. CDR3 residues: CASSYSTPGSGNTIYF. Here the CDR3 DNA reads TGTGCCAGCAGTTACTCCACCCCGGGCTCTGGAAACACCATATATTTT.